There are many counts of the clone carrying this T cell receptor beta chain. The germline CDR1 and CDR2 sequences are KGHDR and SFDVKD. V was clipped by 3 bases and J by 4 bases, with 10 bases between them. The CDR3 is 14 residues long. TCRdb used MiXCR to reprocess the 5' RACE reads, holding one entry per CDR3 protein. The sample holds approximately 46,000 distinct CDR3 sequences, about 9.1% seen once. The sample belongs to a study of neurological immune-mediated disorders. Time point defined: longitudinal time-point 1 (baseline). This clonotype originated in a woman between 40 and 55 years old in good health. The sequenced sample consisted of PBMCs. The V call is TRBV24-1, the J call TRBJ2-3; D is perhaps TRBD1 or TRBD2 (5 bases each). CDR3 sequence: CATSDPMGADTQYF. In nucleotides, the CDR3 is TGTGCCACCAGTGATCCGATGGGGGCAGATACGCAGTATTTT.